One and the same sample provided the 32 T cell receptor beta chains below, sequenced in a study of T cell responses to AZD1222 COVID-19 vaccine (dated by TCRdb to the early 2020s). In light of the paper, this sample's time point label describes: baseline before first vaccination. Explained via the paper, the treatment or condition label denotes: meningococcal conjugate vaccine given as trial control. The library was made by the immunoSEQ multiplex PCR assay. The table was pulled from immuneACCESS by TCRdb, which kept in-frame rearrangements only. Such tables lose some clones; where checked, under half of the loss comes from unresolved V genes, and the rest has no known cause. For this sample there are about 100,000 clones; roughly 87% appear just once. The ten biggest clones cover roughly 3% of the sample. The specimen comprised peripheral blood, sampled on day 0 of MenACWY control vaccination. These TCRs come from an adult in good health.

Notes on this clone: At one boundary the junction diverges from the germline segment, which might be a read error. The CDR3 DNA follows: TGCAGCGTTGAAGCGGCACTTGGACAGTTAGTATCCTTC. It translates to CSVEAALGQLVSF. V and J are TRBV29-1 and TRBJ1-2, with D maybe TRBD1 (6 bases). The CDR3 covers 13 residues. Per the germline V gene, CDR1 is SQVTM and CDR2 is ANQGSEA.

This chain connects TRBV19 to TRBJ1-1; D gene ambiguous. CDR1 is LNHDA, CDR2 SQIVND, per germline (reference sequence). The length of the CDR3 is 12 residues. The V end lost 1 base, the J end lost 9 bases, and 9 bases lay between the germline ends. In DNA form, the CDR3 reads TGTGCCAGTAGTATAGCTCCTGCTAAAGCTTTCTTT. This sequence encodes CASSIAPAKAFF.

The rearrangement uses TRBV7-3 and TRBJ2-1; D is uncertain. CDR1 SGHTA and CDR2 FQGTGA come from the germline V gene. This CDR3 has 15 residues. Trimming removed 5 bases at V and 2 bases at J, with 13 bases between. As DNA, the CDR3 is TGTGCCAGCAGCCCCGGTAGGGCACCCTACAATGAGCAGTTCTTC. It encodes CASSPGRAPYNEQFF.

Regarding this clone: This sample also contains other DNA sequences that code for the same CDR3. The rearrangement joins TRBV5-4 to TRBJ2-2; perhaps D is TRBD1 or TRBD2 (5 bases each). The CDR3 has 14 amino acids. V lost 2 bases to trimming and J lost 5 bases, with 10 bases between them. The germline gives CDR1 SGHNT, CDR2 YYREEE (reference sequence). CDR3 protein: CASSFQGGTGELFF. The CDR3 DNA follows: TGTGCCAGCAGCTTCCAGGGCGGGACCGGGGAGCTGTTTTTT.

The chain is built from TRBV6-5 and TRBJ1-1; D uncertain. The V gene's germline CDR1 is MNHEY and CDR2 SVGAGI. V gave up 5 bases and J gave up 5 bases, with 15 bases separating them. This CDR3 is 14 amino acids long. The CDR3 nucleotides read TGTGCCAGCAGTACGCCCCTGGGGAGGACTGAAGCTTTCTTT. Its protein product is CASSTPLGRTEAFF.

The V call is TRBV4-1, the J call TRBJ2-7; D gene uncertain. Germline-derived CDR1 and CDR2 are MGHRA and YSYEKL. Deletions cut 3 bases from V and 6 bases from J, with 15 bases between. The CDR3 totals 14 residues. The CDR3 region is CASSQVPGTLEQYF. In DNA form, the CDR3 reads TGCGCCAGCAGCCAGGTTCCGGGTACTCTCGAGCAGTACTTC.

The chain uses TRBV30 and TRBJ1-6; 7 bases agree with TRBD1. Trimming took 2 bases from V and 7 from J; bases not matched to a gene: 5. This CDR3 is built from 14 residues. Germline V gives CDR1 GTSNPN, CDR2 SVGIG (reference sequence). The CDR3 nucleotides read TGTGCCTGGAGTCGGGACAGTCCGAATTCACCCCTCCACTTT. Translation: CAWSRDSPNSPLHF.

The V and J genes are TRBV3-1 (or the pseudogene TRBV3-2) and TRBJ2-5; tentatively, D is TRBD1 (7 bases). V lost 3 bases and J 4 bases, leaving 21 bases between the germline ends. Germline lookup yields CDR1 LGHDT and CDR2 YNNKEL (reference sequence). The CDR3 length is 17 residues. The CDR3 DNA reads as TGTGCCAGCAGCCAGGGGCGGGACAGTAACATTCCAGAGACCCAGTACTTC. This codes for CASSQGRDSNIPETQYF.

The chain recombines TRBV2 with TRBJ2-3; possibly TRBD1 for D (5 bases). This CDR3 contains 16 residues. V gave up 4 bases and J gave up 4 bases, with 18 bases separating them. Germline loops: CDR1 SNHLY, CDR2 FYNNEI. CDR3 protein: CASSARTGLGSDTQYF. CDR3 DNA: TGTGCCAGCAGTGCACGAACAGGTCTGGGCTCAGATACGCAGTATTTT.

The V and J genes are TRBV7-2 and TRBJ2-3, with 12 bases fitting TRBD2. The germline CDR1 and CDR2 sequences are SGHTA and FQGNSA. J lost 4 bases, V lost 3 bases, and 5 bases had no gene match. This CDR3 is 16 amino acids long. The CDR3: CASSFRASGGADTQYF. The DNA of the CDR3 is TGTGCCAGCAGCTTCCGGGCTAGCGGGGGGGCAGATACGCAGTATTTT. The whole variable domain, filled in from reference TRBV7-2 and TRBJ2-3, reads GAGVSQSPSNKVTEKGKDVELRCDPISGHTALYWYRQSLGQGLEFLIYFQGNSAPDKSGLPSDRFSAERTGGSVSTLTIQRTQQEDSAVYLCASSFRASGGADTQYFGPGTRLTVL.

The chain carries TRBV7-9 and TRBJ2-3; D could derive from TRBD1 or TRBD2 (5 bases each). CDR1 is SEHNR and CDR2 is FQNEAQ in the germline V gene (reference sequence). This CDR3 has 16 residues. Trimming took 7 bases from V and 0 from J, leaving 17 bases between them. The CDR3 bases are TGTGCCAGCAACCGCCTCGGGGCAACTAGCACAGATACGCAGTATTTT. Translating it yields CASNRLGATSTDTQYF.

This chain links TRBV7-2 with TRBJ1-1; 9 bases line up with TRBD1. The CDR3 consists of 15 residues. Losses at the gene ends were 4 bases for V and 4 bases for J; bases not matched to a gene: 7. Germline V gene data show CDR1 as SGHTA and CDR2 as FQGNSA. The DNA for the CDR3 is TGTGCCAGCAGCTCGGGGACAGGGTCGACCACTGAAGCTTTCTTT. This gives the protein CASSSGTGSTTEAFF.

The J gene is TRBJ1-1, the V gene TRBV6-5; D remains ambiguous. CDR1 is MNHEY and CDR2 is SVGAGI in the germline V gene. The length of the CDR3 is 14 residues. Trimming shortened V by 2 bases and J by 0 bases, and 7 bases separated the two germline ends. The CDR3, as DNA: TGTGCCAGCAGTTACGGCCAAATGAACACTGAAGCTTTCTTT. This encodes CASSYGQMNTEAFF.

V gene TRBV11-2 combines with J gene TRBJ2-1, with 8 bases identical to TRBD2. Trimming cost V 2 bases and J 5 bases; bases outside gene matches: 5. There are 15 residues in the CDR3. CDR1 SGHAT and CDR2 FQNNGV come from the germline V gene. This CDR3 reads CASSLRGGINNEQFF. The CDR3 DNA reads TGTGCCAGCAGCTTACGGGGGGGCATAAACAATGAGCAGTTCTTC. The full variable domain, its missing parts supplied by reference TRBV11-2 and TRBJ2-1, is EAGVAQSPRYKIIEKRQSVAFWCNPISGHATLYWYQQILGQGPKLLIQFQNNGVVDDSQLPKDRFSAERLKGVDSTLKIQPAKLEDSAVYLCASSLRGGINNEQFFGPGTRLTVL.

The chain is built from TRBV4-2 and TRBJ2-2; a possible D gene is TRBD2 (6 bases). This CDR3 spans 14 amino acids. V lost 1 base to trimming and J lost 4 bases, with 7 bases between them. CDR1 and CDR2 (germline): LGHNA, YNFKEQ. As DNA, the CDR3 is TGTGCCAGCAGCCAAGTCGGGAGCACCGGGGAGCTGTTTTTT. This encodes CASSQVGSTGELFF.

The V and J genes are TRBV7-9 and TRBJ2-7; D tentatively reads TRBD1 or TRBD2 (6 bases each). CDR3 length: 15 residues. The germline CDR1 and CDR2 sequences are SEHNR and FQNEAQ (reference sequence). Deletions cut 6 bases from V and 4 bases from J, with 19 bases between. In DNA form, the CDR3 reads TGTGCCAGCAGGCTGATTAGGGGGGAGAGATACGAGCAGTACTTC. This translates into CASRLIRGERYEQYF. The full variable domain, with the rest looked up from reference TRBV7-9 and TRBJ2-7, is DTGVSQNPRHKITKRGQNVTFRCDPISEHNRLYWYRQTLGQGPEFLTYFQNEAQLEKSRLLSDRFSAERPKGSFSTLEIQRTEQGDSAMYLCASRLIRGERYEQYFGPGTRLTVT.

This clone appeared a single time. The CDR3 loop reads CASSLEGEWSANTEAFF. In nucleotides, the CDR3 is TGTGCCAGCAGCTTAGAAGGGGAGTGGTCGGCGAACACTGAAGCTTTCTTT. V and J are TRBV7-9 and TRBJ1-1; a possible D gene is TRBD1 (5 bases). The CDR3 is 17 residues long. Germline V gives CDR1 SEHNR, CDR2 FQNEAQ (reference sequence). V dropped 1 base and J dropped 1 base, with 16 bases sitting between them.

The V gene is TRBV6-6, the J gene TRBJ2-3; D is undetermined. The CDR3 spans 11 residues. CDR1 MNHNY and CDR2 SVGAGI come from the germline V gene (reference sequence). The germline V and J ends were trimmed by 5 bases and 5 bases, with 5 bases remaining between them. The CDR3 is CASSLRDTQYF. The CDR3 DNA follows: TGTGCCAGCAGTCTTAGAGATACGCAGTATTTT.

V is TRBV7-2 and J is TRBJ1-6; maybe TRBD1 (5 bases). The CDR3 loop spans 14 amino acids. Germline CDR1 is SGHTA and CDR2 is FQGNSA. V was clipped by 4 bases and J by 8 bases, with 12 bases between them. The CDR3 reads CASSSQTVYSPLHF. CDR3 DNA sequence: TGTGCCAGCAGCTCCCAGACAGTGTATTCACCCCTCCACTTT.

The CDR3 is CASSAGDGAYGYTF. CDR3 nucleotides: TGTGCCAGCAGCGCCGGGGACGGAGCTTATGGCTACACCTTC. The chain has TRBV7-9 and TRBJ1-2, with D perhaps TRBD1 (5 bases). The V gene's germline CDR1 is SEHNR and CDR2 FQNEAQ (reference sequence). This CDR3 comprises 14 residues. V lost 5 bases and J lost 5, with 15 bases in between. The variable domain in full, with the rest retrieved from reference TRBV7-9 and TRBJ1-2, is DTGVSQNPRHKITKRGQNVTFRCDPISEHNRLYWYRQTLGQGPEFLTYFQNEAQLEKSRLLSDRFSAERPKGSFSTLEIQRTEQGDSAMYLCASSAGDGAYGYTFGSGTRLTVV.

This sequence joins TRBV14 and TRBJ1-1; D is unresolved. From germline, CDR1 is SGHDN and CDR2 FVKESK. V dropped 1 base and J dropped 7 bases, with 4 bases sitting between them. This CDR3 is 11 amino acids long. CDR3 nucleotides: TGTGCCAGCAGCCAAGTCCTTGAAGCTTTCTTT. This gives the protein CASSQVLEAFF.

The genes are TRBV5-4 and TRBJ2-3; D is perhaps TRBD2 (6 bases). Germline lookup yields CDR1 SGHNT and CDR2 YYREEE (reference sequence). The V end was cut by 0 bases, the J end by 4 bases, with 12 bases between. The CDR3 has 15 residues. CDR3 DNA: TGTGCCAGCAGCTTGGCCGGAGGGTTTCCAGATACGCAGTATTTT. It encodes CASSLAGGFPDTQYF.

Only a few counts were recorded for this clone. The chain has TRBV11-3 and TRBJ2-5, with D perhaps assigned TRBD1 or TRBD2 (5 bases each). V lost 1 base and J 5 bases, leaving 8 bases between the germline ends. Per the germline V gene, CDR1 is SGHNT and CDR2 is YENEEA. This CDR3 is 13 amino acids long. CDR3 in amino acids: CASSLAGAETQYF. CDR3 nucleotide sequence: TGTGCCAGCAGCTTAGCCGGGGCCGAGACCCAGTACTTC.

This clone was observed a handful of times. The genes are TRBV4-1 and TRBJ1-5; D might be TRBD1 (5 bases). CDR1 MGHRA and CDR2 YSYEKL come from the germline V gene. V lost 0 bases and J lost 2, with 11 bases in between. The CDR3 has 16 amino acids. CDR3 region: CASSQESGGGNQPQHF. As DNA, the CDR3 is TGCGCCAGCAGCCAAGAATCGGGGGGAGGCAATCAGCCCCAGCATTTT.

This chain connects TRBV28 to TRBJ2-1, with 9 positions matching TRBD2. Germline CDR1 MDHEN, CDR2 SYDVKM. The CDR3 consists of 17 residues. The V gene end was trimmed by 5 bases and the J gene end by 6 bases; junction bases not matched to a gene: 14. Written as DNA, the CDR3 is TGTGCCAGCAGTCCCTCGGGGAGCGGGGGGTTACGCAATGAGCAGTTCTTC. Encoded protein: CASSPSGSGGLRNEQFF.

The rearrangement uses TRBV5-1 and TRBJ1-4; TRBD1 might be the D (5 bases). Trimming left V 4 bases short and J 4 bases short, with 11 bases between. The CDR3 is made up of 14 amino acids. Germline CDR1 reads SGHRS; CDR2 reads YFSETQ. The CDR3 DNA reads TGCGCCAGCAGCATGACAGATCTTAATGAAAAACTGTTTTTT. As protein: CASSMTDLNEKLFF.

The CDR3 region is CASSMGPGAGANVLTF. CDR3 in DNA: TGTGCCAGTAGTATGGGCCCGGGGGCCGGGGCCAACGTCCTGACTTTC. The genes are TRBV19 and TRBJ2-6; D is perhaps TRBD1 or TRBD2 (6 bases each). The germline CDR1 and CDR2 sequences are LNHDA and SQIVND (reference sequence). CDR3 length equals 16 residues. Trimming left V 3 bases short and J 4 bases short, with 13 bases between.

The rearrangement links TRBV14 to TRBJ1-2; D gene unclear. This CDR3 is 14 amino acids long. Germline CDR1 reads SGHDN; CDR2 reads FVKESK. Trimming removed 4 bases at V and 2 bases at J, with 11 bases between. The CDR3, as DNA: TGTGCCAGCAGCCCTCCGGGAGGGAACTATGGCTACACCTTC. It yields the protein CASSPPGGNYGYTF.

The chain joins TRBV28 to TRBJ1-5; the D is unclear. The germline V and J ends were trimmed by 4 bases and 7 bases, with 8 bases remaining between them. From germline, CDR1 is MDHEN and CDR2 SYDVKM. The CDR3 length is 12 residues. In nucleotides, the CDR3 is TGTGCCAGCAGTTCGAGAAGGCAGCCCCAGCATTTT. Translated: CASSSRRQPQHF.

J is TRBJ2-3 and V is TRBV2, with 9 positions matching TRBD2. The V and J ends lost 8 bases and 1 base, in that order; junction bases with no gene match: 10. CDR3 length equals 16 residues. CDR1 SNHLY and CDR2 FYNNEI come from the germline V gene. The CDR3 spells CASHRNSGGRTDTQYF. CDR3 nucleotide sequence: TGTGCCAGCCATCGCAATAGCGGGGGTCGCACAGATACGCAGTATTTT.

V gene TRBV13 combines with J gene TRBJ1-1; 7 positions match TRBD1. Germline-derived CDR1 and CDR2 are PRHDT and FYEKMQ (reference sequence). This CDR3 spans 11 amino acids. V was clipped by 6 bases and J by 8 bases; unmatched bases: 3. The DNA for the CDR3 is TGTGCCAGCAGTTCGGACAGGGAAGCTTTCTTT. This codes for CASSSDREAFF. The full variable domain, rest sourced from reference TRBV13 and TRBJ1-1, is AAGVIQSPRHLIKEKRETATLKCYPIPRHDTVYWYQQGPGQDPQFLISFYEKMQSDKGSIPDRFSAQQFSDYHSELNMSSLELGDSALYFCASSSDREAFFGQGTRLTVV.

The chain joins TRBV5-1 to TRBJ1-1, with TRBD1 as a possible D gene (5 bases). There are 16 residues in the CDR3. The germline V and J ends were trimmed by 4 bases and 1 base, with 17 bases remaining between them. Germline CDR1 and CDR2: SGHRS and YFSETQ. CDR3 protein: CASSPQLSGGNTEAFF. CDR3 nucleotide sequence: TGCGCCAGCAGCCCACAGCTCTCTGGGGGGAACACTGAAGCTTTCTTT. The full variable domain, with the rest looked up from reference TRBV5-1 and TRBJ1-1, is KAGVTQTPRYLIKTRGQQVTLSCSPISGHRSVSWYQQTPGQGLQFLFEYFSETQRNKGNFPGRFSGRQFSNSRSEMNVSTLELGDSALYLCASSPQLSGGNTEAFFGQGTRLTVV.